The 13 T cell receptor beta chains in this list originate from one sample, sequenced in a study of cytomegalovirus exposure and HLA in healthy donors. Use of 60 Vbeta and 13 Jbeta primers characterized the PCR. Profiling relied on immunoSEQ multiplex PCR, and the TCRdb table lists in-frame clones only, not all of them. The sample has roughly 180,000 clones, around 80% seen once. Sequencing was done on a sample of PBMCs. The receptors were sampled from a girl between 5 and 17 years old in good health and CMV-seropositive.

CDR3 in DNA: TGCAGCGTTGAAACTAGCGGAAACAATGAGCAGTTCTTC. It translates to CSVETSGNNEQFF. This chain links TRBV29-1 with TRBJ2-1, with TRBD2 identical over 8 bases. CDR1 SQVTM and CDR2 ANQGSEA come from the germline V gene. The CDR3 has 13 amino acids. With V trimmed by 2 bases and J by 5 bases, 2 bases remained unmatched.

This clone was observed a few times. V usage is TRBV6-4 and J usage is TRBJ2-7; D gene uncertain. V lost 0 bases and J 0 bases, leaving 6 bases between the germline ends. The length of the CDR3 is 14 residues. The germline V gene has CDR1 MRHNA and CDR2 SNTAGT. CDR3: CASSDSADSYEQYF. DNA for the CDR3: TGTGCCAGCAGTGACTCGGCCGACTCCTACGAGCAGTACTTC.

The V and J genes are TRBV10-3 and TRBJ1-2; D remains ambiguous. V lost 11 bases, J lost 6 bases, and 16 bases lay in between. The CDR3 sequence is 12 residues long. Germline CDR1 reads ENHRY; CDR2 reads SYGVKD. This CDR3 is CAAQEVGNGYTF. In DNA, the CDR3 is TGTGCCGCCCAAGAGGTGGGTAATGGCTACACCTTC.

This clone was picked up one time. The rearrangement links TRBV25-1 to TRBJ2-3; D is unclear. CDR3 length: 12 amino acids. Trimming took off 2 bases at V and 4 bases at J, with 4 bases between the two ends. CDR1 and CDR2 (germline): MGHDK, SYGVNS. In DNA form, the CDR3 reads TGTGCCAGCAGTGAAACATCAGATACGCAGTATTTT. It encodes CASSETSDTQYF.

This sequence joins TRBV18 and TRBJ1-5; a possible D gene is TRBD1 (6 bases). Trimming shortened V by 3 bases and J by 5 bases, and 11 bases separated the two germline ends. The length of the CDR3 is 14 residues. The V gene's germline CDR1 is KGHSH and CDR2 LQKENI. This CDR3 is CASSPDQGYQPQHF. The CDR3 DNA sequence: TGTGCCAGCTCACCGGATCAGGGGTATCAGCCCCAGCATTTT.

The chain links TRBV6-1 to TRBJ2-7, with 11 bases identical to TRBD2. This CDR3 contains 15 residues. Germline V gene lookup returns CDR1 MNHNS and CDR2 SASEGT. Trimming cost V 6 bases and J 4 bases; bases outside gene matches: 8. DNA of the CDR3: TGTGCCAGCAGCGTAGCGGGAGGGGATGTTTACGAGCAGTACTTC. It codes for CASSVAGGDVYEQYF.

The gene calls are TRBV6-5 and TRBJ1-5, with TRBD1 matching over 7 bases. The CDR3 spans 14 residues. The junction had 5 bases not matched to a gene; V was cut back by 6 bases and J by 3 bases. The germline V gene has CDR1 MNHEY and CDR2 SVGAGI. The CDR3 sequence: CASRRTGLNQPQHF. The DNA for the CDR3 is TGTGCCAGCAGACGGACAGGCCTCAATCAGCCCCAGCATTTT.

The V gene is TRBV27, the J gene TRBJ1-1; TRBD1 is a possible D gene (5 bases). Germline CDR1 MNHEY, CDR2 SMNVEV (reference sequence). CDR3 size: 18 residues. Trimming removed 6 bases at V and 4 bases at J, with 27 bases between. The CDR3 protein is CASRTTIALGGVTTEAFF. DNA for the CDR3: TGTGCCAGCAGGACCACCATCGCTCTGGGGGGGGTAACCACTGAAGCTTTCTTT.

This chain uses TRBV5-4 with TRBJ2-1; 14 nucleotides align to TRBD2. The germline CDR1 and CDR2 sequences are SGHNT and YYREEE (reference sequence). The CDR3 is 19 amino acids. V shed 2 bases, J shed 0 bases, and the junction held 7 bases outside the gene matches. CDR3 sequence: CASSFPSGTSGSSYNEQFF. DNA of the CDR3: TGTGCCAGCAGCTTCCCCTCCGGGACTAGCGGGAGCTCCTACAATGAGCAGTTCTTC.

This clone was observed a handful of times. The same CDR3 also results from other DNA sequences found in this sample. V gene TRBV5-6 combines with J gene TRBJ2-5, with 8 bases identical to TRBD2. CDR1 and CDR2 from the germline V gene are SGHDT and YYEEEE. CDR3 size: 15 residues. V dropped 4 bases and J dropped 5; count of bases not matched to a gene: 10. In DNA, the CDR3 is TGTGCCAGCAGCCCCCCGGGGGGGAGGGAGGAGACCCAGTACTTC. Amino acids: CASSPPGGREETQYF.

The chain joins TRBV19 to TRBJ1-5, with 7 bases matching TRBD1. In germline, CDR1 is LNHDA, CDR2 SQIVND (reference sequence). This CDR3 region has 14 residues. With V trimmed by 3 bases and J by 6 bases, 5 bases remained unmatched. This CDR3 reads CASSMAGGSQPQHF. CDR3 nucleotides: TGTGCCAGTAGTATGGCAGGGGGAAGTCAGCCCCAGCATTTT.

The chain employs TRBV6-5 and TRBJ2-3, with D possibly being TRBD2 (6 bases). Trimming took off 5 bases at V and 3 bases at J, with 12 bases between the two ends. The germline gives CDR1 MNHEY, CDR2 SVGAGI. CDR3 length: 14 residues. The CDR3: CASSPGTLTDTQYF. As DNA, the CDR3 is TGTGCCAGCAGTCCCGGGACTTTGACAGATACGCAGTATTTT.

This sequence joins TRBV12-5 and TRBJ2-3; 8 bases are shared with TRBD2. After removal of 5 bases from V and 4 bases from J, the junction contained 8 bases not matched to a gene. The V gene's germline CDR1 is LGHNT and CDR2 FRNRAP. The CDR3 is 15 amino acids. The CDR3 DNA follows: TGTGCTAGTGGTCCCCGGGGGGGAGGGGCAGATACGCAGTATTTT. The encoded protein is CASGPRGGGADTQYF. Looking up the rest from reference TRBV12-5 and TRBJ2-3 gives the full variable domain: DARVTQTPRHKVTEMGQEVTMRCQPILGHNTVFWYRQTMMQGLELLAYFRNRAPLDDSGMPKDRFSAEMPDATLATLKIQPSEPRDSAVYFCASGPRGGGADTQYFGPGTRLTVL.